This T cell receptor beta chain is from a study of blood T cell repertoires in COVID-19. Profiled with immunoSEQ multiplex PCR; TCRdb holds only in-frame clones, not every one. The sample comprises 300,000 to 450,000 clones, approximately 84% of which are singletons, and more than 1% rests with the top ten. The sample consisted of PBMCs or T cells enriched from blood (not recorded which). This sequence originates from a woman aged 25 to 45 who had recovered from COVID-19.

The CDR3, as DNA: TGTGCCAGCAGCTTAGTAGGGGGCCCAGATACGCAGTATTTT. Translation gives CASSLVGGPDTQYF. The chain links TRBV7-6 to TRBJ2-3; 7 bases align to TRBD1. The V segment lost 1 base and the J segment 4 bases; nucleotides outside the gene matches: 2. The V gene's germline CDR1 is SGHVS and CDR2 FNYEAQ. CDR3 size: 14 residues.